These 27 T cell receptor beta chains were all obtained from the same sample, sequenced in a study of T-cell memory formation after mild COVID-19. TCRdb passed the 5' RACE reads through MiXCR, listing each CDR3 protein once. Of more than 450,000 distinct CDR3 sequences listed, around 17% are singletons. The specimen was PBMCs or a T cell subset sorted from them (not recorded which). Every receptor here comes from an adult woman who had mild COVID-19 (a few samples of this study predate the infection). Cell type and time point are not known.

The CDR3 is CSVLRLAGGVGNEQFF. The CDR3 DNA sequence: TGCAGCGTTCTTCGACTAGCGGGAGGAGTTGGGAATGAGCAGTTCTTC. This chain joins TRBV29-1 and TRBJ2-1, with 13 bases matching TRBD2. Per germline, CDR1 SQVTM and CDR2 ANQGSEA. V lost 5 bases to trimming and J lost 7 bases; unmatched junction nucleotides: 11. This CDR3 has 16 residues.

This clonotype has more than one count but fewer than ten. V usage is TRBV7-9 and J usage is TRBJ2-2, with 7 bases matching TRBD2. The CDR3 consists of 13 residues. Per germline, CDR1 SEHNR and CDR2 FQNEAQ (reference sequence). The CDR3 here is CASGGQNTGELFF. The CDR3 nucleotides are TGTGCTTCGGGAGGACAGAACACCGGGGAGCTGTTTTTT.

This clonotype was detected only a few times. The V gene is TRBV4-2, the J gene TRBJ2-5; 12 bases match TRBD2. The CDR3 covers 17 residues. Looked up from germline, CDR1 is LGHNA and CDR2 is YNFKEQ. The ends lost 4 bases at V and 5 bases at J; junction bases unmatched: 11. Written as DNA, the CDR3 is TGTGCCAGCAGCCCTAGTGCTAGCGGGGGGGCCCGGGAGACCCAGTACTTC. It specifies CASSPSASGGARETQYF.

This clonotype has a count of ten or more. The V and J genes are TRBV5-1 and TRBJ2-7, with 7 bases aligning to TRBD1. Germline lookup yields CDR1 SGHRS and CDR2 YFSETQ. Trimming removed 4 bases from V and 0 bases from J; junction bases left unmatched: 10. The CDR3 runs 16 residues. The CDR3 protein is CASSRGHRDSSYEQYF. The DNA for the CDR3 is TGCGCCAGCAGCCGTGGTCACCGGGACAGCTCCTACGAGCAGTACTTC. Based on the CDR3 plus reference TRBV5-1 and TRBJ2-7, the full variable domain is KAGVTQTPRYLIKTRGQQVTLSCSPISGHRSVSWYQQTPGQGLQFLFEYFSETQRNKGNFPGRFSGRQFSNSRSEMNVSTLELGDSALYLCASSRGHRDSSYEQYFGPGTRLTVT.

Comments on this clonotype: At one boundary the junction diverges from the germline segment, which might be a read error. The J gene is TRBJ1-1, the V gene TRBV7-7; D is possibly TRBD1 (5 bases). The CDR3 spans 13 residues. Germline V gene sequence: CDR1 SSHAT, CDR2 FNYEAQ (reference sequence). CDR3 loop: CASSLGERTEAFF. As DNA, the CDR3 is TGTGCTAGCAGCTTAGGGGAAAGGACTGAAGCTTTCTTT. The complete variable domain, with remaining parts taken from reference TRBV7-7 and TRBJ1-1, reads GAGVSQSPRYKVTKRGQDVTLRCDPISSHATLYWYQQALGQGPEFLTYFNYEAQPDKSGLPSDRFSAERPEGSISTLTIQRTEQRDSAMYRCASSLGERTEAFFGQGTRLTVV.

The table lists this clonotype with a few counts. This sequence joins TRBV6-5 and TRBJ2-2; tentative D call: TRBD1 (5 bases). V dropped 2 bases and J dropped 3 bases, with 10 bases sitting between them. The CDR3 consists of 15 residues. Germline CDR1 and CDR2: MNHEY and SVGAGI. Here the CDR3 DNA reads TGTGCCAGCAGTTACGGGGCAGCCTACACCGGGGAGCTGTTTTTT. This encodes CASSYGAAYTGELFF.

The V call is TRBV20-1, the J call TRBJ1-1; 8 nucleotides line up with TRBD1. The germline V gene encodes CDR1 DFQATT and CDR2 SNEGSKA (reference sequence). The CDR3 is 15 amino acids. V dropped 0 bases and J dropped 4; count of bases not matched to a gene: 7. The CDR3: CSARDPGGVVTEAFF. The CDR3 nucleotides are TGCAGTGCTAGAGATCCAGGGGGCGTTGTCACTGAAGCTTTCTTT.

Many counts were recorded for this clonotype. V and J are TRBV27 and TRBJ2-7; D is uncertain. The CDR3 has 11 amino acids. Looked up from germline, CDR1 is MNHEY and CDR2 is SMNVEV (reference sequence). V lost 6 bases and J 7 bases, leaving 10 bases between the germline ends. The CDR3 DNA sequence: TGTGCCAGCAGCTCCTCCGGGGAGCAGTACTTC. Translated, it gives CASSSSGEQYF.

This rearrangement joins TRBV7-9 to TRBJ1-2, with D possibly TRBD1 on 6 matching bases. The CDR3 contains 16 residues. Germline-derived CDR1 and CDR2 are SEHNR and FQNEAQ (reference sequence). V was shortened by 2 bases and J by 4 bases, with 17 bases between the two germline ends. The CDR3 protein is CASSLPQTGLFYGYTF. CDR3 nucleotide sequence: TGTGCCAGCAGCTTACCCCAGACAGGACTCTTCTATGGCTACACCTTC.

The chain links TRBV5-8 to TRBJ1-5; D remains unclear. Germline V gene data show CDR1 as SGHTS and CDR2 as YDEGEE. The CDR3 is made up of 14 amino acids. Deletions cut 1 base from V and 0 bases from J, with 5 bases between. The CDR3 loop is CASSLLSSNQPQHF. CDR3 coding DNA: TGTGCCAGCAGCTTGCTCAGTAGCAATCAGCCCCAGCATTTT.

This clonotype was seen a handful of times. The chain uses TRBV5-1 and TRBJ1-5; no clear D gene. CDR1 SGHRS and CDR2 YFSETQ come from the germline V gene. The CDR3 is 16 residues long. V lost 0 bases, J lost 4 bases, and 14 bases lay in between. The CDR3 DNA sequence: TGCGCCAGCAGCTTGGACGGAAGAGGAGGTAATCAGCCCCAGCATTTT. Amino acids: CASSLDGRGGNQPQHF.

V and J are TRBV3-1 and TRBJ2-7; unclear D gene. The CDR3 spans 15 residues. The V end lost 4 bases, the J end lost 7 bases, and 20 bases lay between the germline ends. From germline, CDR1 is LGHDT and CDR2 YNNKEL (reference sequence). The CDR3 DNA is TGTGCCAGCAGCCCCGGGCGCGCCCAACTGGGGGAGCAGTACTTC. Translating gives CASSPGRAQLGEQYF.

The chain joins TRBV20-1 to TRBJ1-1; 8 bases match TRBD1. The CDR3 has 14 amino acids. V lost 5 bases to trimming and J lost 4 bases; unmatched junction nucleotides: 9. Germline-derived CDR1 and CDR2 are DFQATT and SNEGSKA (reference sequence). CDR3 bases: TGCAGTGCTGAATACGGACAGGGCTTCACTGAAGCTTTCTTT. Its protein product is CSAEYGQGFTEAFF.

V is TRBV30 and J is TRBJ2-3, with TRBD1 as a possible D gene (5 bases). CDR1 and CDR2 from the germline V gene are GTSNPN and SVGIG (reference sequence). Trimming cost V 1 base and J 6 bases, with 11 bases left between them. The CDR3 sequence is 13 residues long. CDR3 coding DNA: TGTGCCTGGAGTGATCAGGGTGGTGATACGCAGTATTTT. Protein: CAWSDQGGDTQYF.

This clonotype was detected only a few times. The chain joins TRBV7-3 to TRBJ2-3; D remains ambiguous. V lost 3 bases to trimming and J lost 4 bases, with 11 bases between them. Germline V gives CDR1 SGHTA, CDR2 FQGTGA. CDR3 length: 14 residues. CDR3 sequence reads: CASSLGGFPDTQYF. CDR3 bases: TGTGCCAGCAGCTTGGGTGGGTTCCCAGATACGCAGTATTTT.

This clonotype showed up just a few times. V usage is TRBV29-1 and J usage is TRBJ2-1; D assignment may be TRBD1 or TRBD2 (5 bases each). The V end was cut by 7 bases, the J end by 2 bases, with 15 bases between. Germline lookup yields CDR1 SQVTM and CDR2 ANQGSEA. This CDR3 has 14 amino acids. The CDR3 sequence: CSAGRGAAYNEQFF. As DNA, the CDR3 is TGCAGCGCCGGTCGAGGGGCAGCCTACAATGAGCAGTTCTTC.

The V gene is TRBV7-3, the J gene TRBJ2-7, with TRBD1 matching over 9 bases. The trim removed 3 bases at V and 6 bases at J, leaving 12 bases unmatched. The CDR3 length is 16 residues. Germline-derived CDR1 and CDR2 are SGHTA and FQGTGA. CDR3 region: CASSLIPPGQGGEQYF. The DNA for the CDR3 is TGTGCCAGCAGCTTGATACCCCCGGGACAGGGAGGCGAGCAGTACTTC.

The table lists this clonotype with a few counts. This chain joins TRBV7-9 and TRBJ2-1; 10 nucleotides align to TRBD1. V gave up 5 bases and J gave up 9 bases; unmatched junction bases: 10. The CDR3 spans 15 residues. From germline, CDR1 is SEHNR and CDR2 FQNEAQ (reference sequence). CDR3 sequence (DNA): TGTGCCAGCAGCGTGGACAGGGGGGCCTGGGGTGAGCAGTTCTTC. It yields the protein CASSVDRGAWGEQFF.

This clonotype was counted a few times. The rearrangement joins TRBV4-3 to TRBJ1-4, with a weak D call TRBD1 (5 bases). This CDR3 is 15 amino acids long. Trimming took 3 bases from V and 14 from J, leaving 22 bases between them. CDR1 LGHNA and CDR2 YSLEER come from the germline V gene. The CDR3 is CASSQQASGADLLFF. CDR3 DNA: TGCGCCAGCAGCCAGCAGGCATCCGGGGCCGACCTGCTGTTTTTT.

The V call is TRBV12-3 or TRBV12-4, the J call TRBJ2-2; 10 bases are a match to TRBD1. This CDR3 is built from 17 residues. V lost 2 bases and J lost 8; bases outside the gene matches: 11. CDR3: CASSLRSTGGWRGELFF. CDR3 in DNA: TGTGCCAGCAGTTTACGGTCGACAGGGGGCTGGAGAGGGGAGCTGTTTTTT.

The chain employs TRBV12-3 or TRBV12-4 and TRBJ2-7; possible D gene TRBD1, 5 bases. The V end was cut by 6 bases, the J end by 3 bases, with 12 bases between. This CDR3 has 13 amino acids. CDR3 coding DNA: TGTGCCAGCAGGCAGGGTCCTCTCTACGAGCAGTACTTC. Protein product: CASRQGPLYEQYF.

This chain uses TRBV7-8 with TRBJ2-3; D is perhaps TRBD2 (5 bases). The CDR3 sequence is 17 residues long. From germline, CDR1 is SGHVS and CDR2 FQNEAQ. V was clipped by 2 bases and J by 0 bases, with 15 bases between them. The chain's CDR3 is CASSLYSSTRSTDTQYF. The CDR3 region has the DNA TGTGCCAGCAGCTTATACAGCAGCACTAGGAGCACAGATACGCAGTATTTT.

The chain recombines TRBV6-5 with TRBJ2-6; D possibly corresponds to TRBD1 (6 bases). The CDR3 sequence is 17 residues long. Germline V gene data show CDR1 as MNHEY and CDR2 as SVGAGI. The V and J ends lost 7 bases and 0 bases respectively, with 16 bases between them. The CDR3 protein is CASTATGYSSGANVLTF. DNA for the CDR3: TGTGCCAGCACCGCGACAGGATACTCCTCTGGGGCCAACGTCCTGACTTTC.

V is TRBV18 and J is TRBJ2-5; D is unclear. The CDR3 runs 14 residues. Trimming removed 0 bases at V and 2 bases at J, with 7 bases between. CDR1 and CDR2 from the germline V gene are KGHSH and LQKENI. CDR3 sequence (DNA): TGTGCCAGCTCACCACCTATGCAGCAAGAGACCCAGTACTTC. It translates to CASSPPMQQETQYF.

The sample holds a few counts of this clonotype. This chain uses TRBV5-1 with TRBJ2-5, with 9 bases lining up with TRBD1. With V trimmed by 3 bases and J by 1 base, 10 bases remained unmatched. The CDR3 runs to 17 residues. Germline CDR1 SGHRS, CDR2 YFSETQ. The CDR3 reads CASSSTSPGQGQETQYF. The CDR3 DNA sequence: TGCGCCAGCAGCTCCACATCTCCGGGACAGGGCCAAGAGACCCAGTACTTC.

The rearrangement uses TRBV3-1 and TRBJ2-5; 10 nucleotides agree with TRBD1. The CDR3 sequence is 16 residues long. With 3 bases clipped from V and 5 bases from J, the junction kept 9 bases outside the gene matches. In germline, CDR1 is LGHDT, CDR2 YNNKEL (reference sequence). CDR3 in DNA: TGTGCCAGCAGCCACCTGACAGGGGGCGCGAAGGAGACCCAGTACTTC. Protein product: CASSHLTGGAKETQYF.

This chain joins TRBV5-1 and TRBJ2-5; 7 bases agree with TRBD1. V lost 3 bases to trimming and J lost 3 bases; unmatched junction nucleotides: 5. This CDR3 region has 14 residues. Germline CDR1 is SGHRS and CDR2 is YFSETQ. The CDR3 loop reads CASSSGTVEETQYF. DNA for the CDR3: TGCGCCAGCAGCTCCGGGACAGTGGAAGAGACCCAGTACTTC.